Described below is a single TCR beta chain sequence and its context. Its antigen remains unknown. This sample was included in a study of response to subunit inactivated influenza vaccine. Regarding the study as a whole: Few additional T cells are recruited per seasonal influenza vaccination, authors suggested.

TCRdb processed the RT-PCR reads anew with MiXCR; each CDR3 protein has one entry. This table holds hundreds of thousands of distinct CDR3 sequences, roughly 14% found once. V was cut by 4 bases and J by 1 base, with 7 bases left in between. The CDR3 totals 13 residues. Germline V CDR1 and CDR2: ENHRY, SYGVKD. The starting material was PBMCs from blood, obtained 11 to 12 days after vaccination. The source of this sequence is a middle-aged man who received an inactivated influenza vaccine. The genes are TRBV10-3 and TRBJ2-5; D is ambiguous. As DNA, the CDR3 is TGTGCCATCAGTGTGTACAGCCAAGAGACCCAGTACTTC. Amino acids: CAISVYSQETQYF.